These T cell receptor beta chains were read from a single sample in a study of breast tumors, draining lymph nodes, adjacent tissues. TCRdb reprocessed the multiplex PCR reads with MiXCR, giving one entry per CDR3 protein. The top ten hold around 4.4% of the sample, which has approximately 190,000 distinct CDR3 sequences, around a third seen once. The sample was axillary lymph node tissue. The receptors here all came from a female donor with breast cancer. Some clones in this sample may be carry-over from other donors' samples. Each CDR3 is given without its conserved first and last residue.

j_call v_call cdr3_aa
TRBJ2-3 TRBV20-1 SARDQGTTDTQY
TRBJ2-2 TRBV2 ASSETGELF
TRBJ1-5 TRBV12-3/TRBV12-4 ASSYMGPQPQH
TRBJ1-6 TRBV12-3/TRBV12-4 ASSLGTNSPLH
TRBJ2-2 TRBV4-2 ASSPRTSGIDTGELF
TRBJ1-2 TRBV7-2 ASSSYRNSGYT
TRBJ1-1 TRBV19 ASSDRLGTEAF
TRBJ2-2 TRBV5-6 ASTLLPGGTGELF
TRBJ2-6 TRBV7-9 ASSVDAASGLT
TRBJ1-1 TRBV4-2 ASSQDSRESTEAF
TRBJ2-3 TRBV20-1 SARGPRGGGFADTQY
TRBJ2-1 TRBV7-9 ASSPYPGGGSYNEQF
TRBJ2-5 TRBV20-1 SARDGALRAETQY
TRBJ1-5 TRBV20-1 SANRGRLNQPQH
TRBJ2-1 TRBV19 ASSIGGVSSYNEQF
TRBJ2-5 TRBV4-2 ASSQRGETQY
TRBJ2-1 TRBV20-1 SARGGGTYNEQF
TRBJ2-5 TRBV7-3 ASSLAQAGPKREPQY
TRBJ2-7 TRBV20-1 SARDRVGGRASEQY
TRBJ2-2 TRBV5-6 ASSLGWLAGRAGGLF
TRBJ2-1 TRBV4-1 ASSQDLDEQF
TRBJ2-7 TRBV18 ASSPRLAGAYEQY
TRBJ2-6 TRBV9 ASSNDRGANVLT
TRBJ1-5 TRBV20-1 SAVQRGGNQPQH
TRBJ2-1 TRBV24-1 ATSDLRQGSSEQF
TRBJ1-3 TRBV11-2 ASSLVRPAARDYGYTIY
TRBJ2-1 TRBV14 ASSFYICSARGEGGSSYNEQF
TRBJ2-7 TRBV20-1 SARGKPGLAGGISYEQY
TRBJ1-2 TRBV5-6 ASSLMGIGGYT
TRBJ2-3 TRBV6-5 ASGLSSGRSSTDTQY
TRBJ1-1 TRBV20-1 SAREGQGHTEAF
TRBJ1-1 TRBV29-1 SVDSRGAEAF
TRBJ2-3 TRBV5-1 ASSLRELAATFSTDTQY
TRBJ1-2 TRBV20-1 SAGDRGPYGYT
TRBJ2-7 TRBV6-1 ASSEDRVMDEQY
TRBJ2-7 TRBV3-1 ASSQVPGKLYEQY
TRBJ2-7 TRBV5-8 ASSLGDPSYEQY
TRBJ1-4 TRBV20-1 SARSGTGLRGELF
TRBJ2-3 TRBV20-1 SARIGEWGTDTQY
TRBJ2-2 TRBV6-2/TRBV6-3 ASSATGRGNTGELF
TRBJ2-7 TRBV20-1 SAREGSEQY
TRBJ2-5 TRBV28 ASSLSNTGSGGETQY
TRBJ2-5 TRBV7-6 ASILRGKGYQETQY
TRBJ2-3 TRBV18 ATSPGQGADTQY
TRBJ1-2 TRBV12-3/TRBV12-4 ASSYRGRYGYT
TRBJ1-6 TRBV5-1 ASSAGQGASPLH
TRBJ2-7 TRBV3-1 ASSQSPDRAYEQY
TRBJ2-1 TRBV7-9 ASSLPRGLNEQF
TRBJ2-5 TRBV7-3 ASSFPGQGKV
TRBJ2-5 TRBV20-1 SARDSAHPQRTQY
TRBJ2-1 TRBV25-1 ASSETSSGGANEQF
TRBJ1-2 TRBV5-1 ASSSDSSNYGYT